Reported below is one T cell receptor beta chain. The source of the sample is a study of blood T cell repertoires in COVID-19. Study context: Samples of COVID-19 (acute and convalescent) were obtained from the United States, Italy and Spain. Sources were T cells, B-cell-depleted T cells, or PBMCs; the material itself was cDNA or gDNA.

The authors' processing: How many nucleated cells were present was estimated from reference gene primer amplification. Method: immunoSEQ multiplex PCR; TCRdb's copy keeps in-frame clones and lacks some. The DNA was the basis for D and trimming; V, J and clone size are from that table. Of around 81,000 clones listed, roughly 86% are singletons. Germline V CDR1 and CDR2: LGHNA, YNFKEQ. There are 23 residues in the CDR3. The V and J ends lost 2 bases and 0 bases, in that order; junction bases with no gene match: 19. The chain employs TRBV4-2 and TRBJ2-1, with 13 bases lining up with TRBD2. The sample taken for sequencing was peripheral blood. This receptor was identified in a human donor in a cohort sampled during active COVID-19. This chain's CDR3 is CASSQPRGNSGTSGASSYNEQFF. The CDR3, as DNA: TGTGCCAGCAGCCAACCCCGGGGTAACTCCGGGACTAGCGGGGCCAGCTCCTACAATGAGCAGTTCTTC.